Below are 29 T cell receptor beta chains sequenced from a single sample in a study of blood T cell repertoires in COVID-19. The method was immunoSEQ multiplex PCR; TCRdb's version includes in-frame clones alone and lacks a portion of them. The sample records roughly 250,000 clones, approximately 91% being singletons. Sequences were obtained from PBMCs or T cells enriched from blood (not recorded which). Receptor source: a middle-aged woman with acute COVID-19.

The chain joins TRBV24-1 to TRBJ1-4; 11 bases align to TRBD1. Germline CDR1 KGHDR, CDR2 SFDVKD. V was pared by 3 bases and J by 4 bases, with 3 bases of the junction left unmatched. CDR3 length: 16 residues. DNA for the CDR3: TGTGCCACCAGTGATGGGACAGGGGGTCGTAATGAAAAACTGTTTTTT. Protein: CATSDGTGGRNEKLFF.

CDR3 nucleotide sequence: TGTGCCAGCAGCTTGTCGAGACTTACCAACGAGCAGTACTTC. Amino acid sequence: CASSLSRLTNEQYF. The chain combines TRBV11-3 with TRBJ2-7; D gene unclear. Germline V gene lookup returns CDR1 SGHNT and CDR2 YENEEA. Trimming left V 3 bases short and J 5 bases short, with 14 bases between. This CDR3 spans 14 amino acids.

This clone has a handful of counts. The chain is built from TRBV29-1 and TRBJ2-2, with 9 bases fitting TRBD2. The CDR3 runs to 15 residues. Germline-derived CDR1 and CDR2 are SQVTM and ANQGSEA. V shed 0 bases and J 7 bases; nucleotides not matched to a gene: 6. CDR3: CSVEDPRRGGGELFF. The CDR3 coding sequence is TGCAGCGTTGAAGACCCCCGGCGGGGGGGCGGGGAGCTGTTTTTT.

The chain has TRBV30 and TRBJ2-7, with 7 positions matching TRBD1. The CDR3 contains 12 residues. Germline CDR1 and CDR2: GTSNPN and SVGIG (reference sequence). V gave up 4 bases and J gave up 5 bases; unmatched junction bases: 5. CDR3 loop: CAWTDRLHEQYF. DNA of the CDR3: TGTGCCTGGACGGACAGGCTCCACGAGCAGTACTTC.

This chain links TRBV3-1 (or the pseudogene TRBV3-2) with TRBJ1-5; 10 bases map to TRBD1. This CDR3 spans 15 amino acids. Germline CDR1 LGHDT, CDR2 YNNKEL (reference sequence). Unmatched junction bases numbered 7, after V lost 4 bases and J lost 7 bases. CDR3 loop: CASSLGTGVSQPQHF. The CDR3 bases are TGTGCCAGCAGCCTCGGGACAGGGGTTTCCCAGCCCCAGCATTTT.

The rearrangement links TRBV28 to TRBJ1-3; TRBD1 matches at 8 bases. CDR3 length: 16 amino acids. J lost 1 base, V lost 2 bases, and 4 bases had no gene match. Germline V lookup: CDR1 MDHEN, CDR2 SYDVKM. CDR3 DNA sequence: TGTGCCAGCAGTTTAGGACAGGGAGCGTCTGGAAACACCATATATTTT. Amino acid sequence: CASSLGQGASGNTIYF. Full variable domain (missing parts from reference TRBV28 and TRBJ1-3): DVKVTQSSRYLVKRTGEKVFLECVQDMDHENMFWYRQDPGLGLRLIYFSYDVKMKEKGDIPEGYSVSREKKERFSLILESASTNQTSMYLCASSLGQGASGNTIYFGEGSWLTVV.

The chain carries TRBV18 and TRBJ2-1; TRBD2 agrees at 13 bases. Germline values: CDR1 KGHSH, CDR2 LQKENI. Trimming at V came to 3 bases and at J to 5 bases, leaving 4 bases not matched to a gene. The CDR3 has 16 amino acids. CDR3 coding DNA: TGTGCCAGCTCACCGGGGACTAGCGGGGAACACAATGAGCAGTTCTTC. Protein product: CASSPGTSGEHNEQFF.

The chain links TRBV6-1 to TRBJ1-1; a weak D match, TRBD1 (5 bases). CDR3 length: 14 residues. Germline V gene sequence: CDR1 MNHNS, CDR2 SASEGT. Trimming pared 3 bases from V and 0 bases from J, leaving 8 bases between. The CDR3 DNA reads TGTGCCAGCAGTGATATAGGGGTGAACACTGAAGCTTTCTTT. This codes for CASSDIGVNTEAFF.

The gene calls are TRBV6-5 and TRBJ2-7, with TRBD2 as a possible D gene (6 bases). The CDR3 is 15 amino acids. CDR1 MNHEY and CDR2 SVGAGI come from the germline V gene. V lost 0 bases, J lost 7 bases, and 16 bases lay in between. The CDR3 nucleotides are TGTGCCAGCAGTTACTCGAGAGGGTTTGGGGGGGAGCAGTACTTC. Protein product: CASSYSRGFGGEQYF.

This rearrangement joins TRBV5-4 to TRBJ2-7; 9 bases map to TRBD1. The CDR3 has 17 amino acids. Germline trimming cut 6 bases from V and 2 bases from J; bases unmatched to any gene: 15. Looked up from germline, CDR1 is SGHNT and CDR2 is YYREEE (reference sequence). CDR3 DNA sequence: TGTGCCAGCACTCCGGGACAGGGCCATCCTCGGGCCTACGAGCAGTACTTC. The encoded protein is CASTPGQGHPRAYEQYF.

The chain links TRBV3-1 (or the pseudogene TRBV3-2) to TRBJ1-1; D possibly corresponds to TRBD1 (5 bases). CDR3 length equals 16 residues. The V gene's germline CDR1 is LGHDT and CDR2 YNNKEL (reference sequence). V was pared by 0 bases and J by 5 bases, with 16 bases between. The CDR3 DNA reads as TGTGCCAGCAGCCAAGATTGGGGAAGACAGTTTACTGAAGCTTTCTTT. Translating it yields CASSQDWGRQFTEAFF.

The gene calls are TRBV11-3 and TRBJ2-3; 10 nucleotides align to TRBD2. V trimming: 5 bases; J trimming: 1 base; junction bases outside the gene matches: 12. Germline V gene sequence: CDR1 SGHNT, CDR2 YENEEA. This CDR3 has 18 residues. The CDR3 spells CASSPRLAGNSGTDTQYF. The CDR3 DNA follows: TGTGCCAGCAGCCCAAGACTAGCGGGCAACTCGGGCACAGATACGCAGTATTTT.

The CDR3 DNA reads as TGTGCCAGTAATCCCCGGAACAGGGGGTACACTGAAGCTTTCTTT. Encoded protein: CASNPRNRGYTEAFF. The chain has TRBV19 and TRBJ1-1; 8 bases match TRBD1. J lost 3 bases, V lost 7 bases, and 10 bases had no gene match. Germline V gives CDR1 LNHDA, CDR2 SQIVND (reference sequence). The CDR3 sequence is 15 residues long.

V usage is TRBV6-2 or TRBV6-3 and J usage is TRBJ2-7; 7 bases map to TRBD2. This CDR3 spans 15 amino acids. V dropped 6 bases and J dropped 5; count of bases not matched to a gene: 13. Germline values: CDR1 MNHEY, CDR2 SVGEGT. CDR3 nucleotides: TGTGCCAGCAGCCTCCTAAGCGGGAAACTTGACGAGCAGTACTTC. Translated, it gives CASSLLSGKLDEQYF.

This chain links TRBV27 with TRBJ1-5, with 8 bases matching TRBD1. Germline CDR1 reads MNHEY; CDR2 reads SMNVEV (reference sequence). CDR3 size: 15 residues. Losses at the gene ends were 4 bases for V and 2 bases for J; bases not matched to a gene: 4. CDR3 bases: TGTGCCAGCAGTTCCAGGGGGCACGGCAATCAGCCCCAGCATTTT. Translated: CASSSRGHGNQPQHF.

This clone was recorded many times. CDR3 nucleotide sequence: TGTGCCAGCAGGAAACAGGGTCCCTATGGCTACACCTTC. Encoded protein: CASRKQGPYGYTF. This chain joins TRBV28 and TRBJ1-2; possible D gene TRBD1, 6 bases. This CDR3 has 13 residues. Germline CDR1 is MDHEN and CDR2 is SYDVKM. V was clipped by 6 bases and J by 4 bases, with 12 bases between them.

The rearrangement joins TRBV5-1 to TRBJ2-6; TRBD1 might be the D (5 bases). There are 14 residues in the CDR3. V was pared by 6 bases and J by 2 bases, with 9 bases between. Germline V gene lookup returns CDR1 SGHRS and CDR2 YFSETQ. The CDR3 DNA reads as TGCGCCAGCACAGGGAACCCTGGGGCCAACGTCCTGACTTTC. Its protein product is CASTGNPGANVLTF.

The chain combines TRBV5-5 with TRBJ1-2; 9 bases align to TRBD1. With 4 bases clipped from V and 6 bases from J, the junction kept 10 bases outside the gene matches. The length of the CDR3 is 15 residues. Germline V gene data show CDR1 as SGHKS and CDR2 as YYEKEE (reference sequence). Here the CDR3 reads CASSAQGANLHGYTF. In DNA form, the CDR3 reads TGTGCCAGCAGCGCACAGGGGGCGAACCTCCATGGCTACACCTTC.

The chain employs TRBV2 and TRBJ1-1; D is unresolved. With 8 bases removed from V and 0 bases from J, the gap between germline ends came to 10 bases. The CDR3 spans 13 residues. Germline values: CDR1 SNHLY, CDR2 FYNNEI. The CDR3 nucleotides read TGTGCCAGCGGGGAGTTTATGAACACTGAAGCTTTCTTT. Its protein product is CASGEFMNTEAFF. The full variable domain, rest sourced from reference TRBV2 and TRBJ1-1, is EPEVTQTPSHQVTQMGQEVILRCVPISNHLYFYWYRQILGQKVEFLVSFYNNEISEKSEIFDDQFSVERPDGSNFTLKIRSTKLEDSAMYFCASGEFMNTEAFFGQGTRLTVV.

This clone showed up just once. The J gene is TRBJ2-2, the V gene TRBV24-1; 10 bases match TRBD1. V lost 4 bases and J lost 13; bases outside the gene matches: 8. Germline V CDR1 and CDR2: KGHDR, SFDVKD. This CDR3 region has 14 residues. The CDR3: CATSDPGTGDRLFF. Here the CDR3 DNA reads TGTGCCACCAGTGACCCCGGGACAGGGGATAGGCTGTTTTTT.

This chain connects TRBV18 to TRBJ1-2, with 9 bases fitting TRBD1. Looked up from germline, CDR1 is KGHSH and CDR2 is LQKENI. This CDR3 is 16 amino acids long. With V trimmed by 4 bases and J by 8 bases, 14 bases remained unmatched. The CDR3 sequence is CASSQNGQGIEEGYTF. In DNA, the CDR3 is TGTGCCAGCTCACAGAACGGACAGGGGATAGAAGAAGGCTACACCTTC.

The rearrangement links TRBV29-1 to TRBJ2-3; D is possibly TRBD1 (7 bases). The CDR3 has 15 amino acids. The V gene lost 4 bases and the J gene lost 5 bases, with 19 bases spanning the gap. Germline CDR1 reads SQVTM; CDR2 reads ANQGSEA. CDR3 residues: CSVGPPTQGGDTQYF. In nucleotides, the CDR3 is TGCAGCGTTGGGCCGCCAACCCAGGGGGGAGATACGCAGTATTTT.

The chain uses TRBV5-4 and TRBJ2-5; TRBD2 is a possible D gene (5 bases). The CDR3 is 14 residues long. CDR1 and CDR2 (germline): SGHNT, YYREEE (reference sequence). The ends were cut back, 5 bases at V and 0 bases at J, with 11 bases in the middle. The CDR3 nucleotides are TGTGCCAGCAGGCTGGACTTGAACCAAGAGACCCAGTACTTC. As protein: CASRLDLNQETQYF.

V gene TRBV21-1 combines with J gene TRBJ1-1; TRBD1 is taken as the D call from the table, unchecked against the DNA. TRBV21-1 is tagged as a pseudogene. This CDR3 is built from 14 residues. The CDR3 spells CASSKGQGVTEAFF. CDR3 in DNA: TGTGCCAGCAGCAAAGGGCAGGGGGTGACTGAAGCTTTCTTT.

The chain couples TRBV29-1 to TRBJ1-1; 12 positions agree with TRBD1. CDR3 length: 17 amino acids. Germline CDR1 is SQVTM and CDR2 is ANQGSEA. Trimming took 4 bases from V and 4 from J; bases not matched to a gene: 13. CDR3 coding DNA: TGCAGCGTTGTTTGGGTGGGGACAGGGGGCTCGGGCACTGAAGCTTTCTTT. Protein sequence: CSVVWVGTGGSGTEAFF.

Comments on this clone: Other nucleotide sequences in the sample specify the same CDR3. The rearrangement links TRBV19 to TRBJ1-2, with D possibly being TRBD1 (6 bases). V dropped 2 bases and J dropped 2 bases, with 9 bases sitting between them. The CDR3 has 14 residues. CDR1 LNHDA and CDR2 SQIVND come from the germline V gene (reference sequence). The CDR3 here is CASSINRDNYGYTF. CDR3 coding DNA: TGTGCCAGTAGTATAAACAGGGACAACTATGGCTACACCTTC. Filled out from reference TRBV19 and TRBJ1-2, the complete variable domain reads DGGITQSPKYLFRKEGQNVTLSCEQNLNHDAMYWYRQDPGQGLRLIYYSQIVNDFQKGDIAEGYSVSREKKESFPLTVTSAQKNPTAFYLCASSINRDNYGYTFGSGTRLTVV.

The rearrangement uses TRBV19 and TRBJ1-4; 7 nucleotides match TRBD1. With V trimmed by 3 bases and J by 8 bases, 9 bases remained unmatched. This CDR3 comprises 15 residues. The germline V gene has CDR1 LNHDA and CDR2 SQIVND (reference sequence). In nucleotides, the CDR3 is TGTGCCAGTAGTATCGGGGACAGATCAGAGGAAAAACTGTTTTTT. Protein: CASSIGDRSEEKLFF.

The CDR3 DNA sequence: TGTGCCACCAGCCCAGGCGGGAGTAGGAGAGAGCAGTACTTC. The encoded protein is CATSPGGSRREQYF. The chain joins TRBV24-1 to TRBJ2-7; 7 positions match TRBD2. The CDR3 consists of 14 residues. CDR1 is KGHDR, CDR2 SFDVKD, per germline. The V segment lost 7 bases and the J segment 7 bases; nucleotides outside the gene matches: 12.

This rearrangement joins TRBV6-5 to TRBJ1-2; D unresolved. V lost 6 bases and J lost 3, with 17 bases in between. The V gene's germline CDR1 is MNHEY and CDR2 SVGAGI. This CDR3 comprises 15 residues. The CDR3 region is CASRADRLPDYGYTF. The CDR3 nucleotides read TGTGCCAGCAGAGCAGACCGACTCCCTGACTATGGCTACACCTTC.